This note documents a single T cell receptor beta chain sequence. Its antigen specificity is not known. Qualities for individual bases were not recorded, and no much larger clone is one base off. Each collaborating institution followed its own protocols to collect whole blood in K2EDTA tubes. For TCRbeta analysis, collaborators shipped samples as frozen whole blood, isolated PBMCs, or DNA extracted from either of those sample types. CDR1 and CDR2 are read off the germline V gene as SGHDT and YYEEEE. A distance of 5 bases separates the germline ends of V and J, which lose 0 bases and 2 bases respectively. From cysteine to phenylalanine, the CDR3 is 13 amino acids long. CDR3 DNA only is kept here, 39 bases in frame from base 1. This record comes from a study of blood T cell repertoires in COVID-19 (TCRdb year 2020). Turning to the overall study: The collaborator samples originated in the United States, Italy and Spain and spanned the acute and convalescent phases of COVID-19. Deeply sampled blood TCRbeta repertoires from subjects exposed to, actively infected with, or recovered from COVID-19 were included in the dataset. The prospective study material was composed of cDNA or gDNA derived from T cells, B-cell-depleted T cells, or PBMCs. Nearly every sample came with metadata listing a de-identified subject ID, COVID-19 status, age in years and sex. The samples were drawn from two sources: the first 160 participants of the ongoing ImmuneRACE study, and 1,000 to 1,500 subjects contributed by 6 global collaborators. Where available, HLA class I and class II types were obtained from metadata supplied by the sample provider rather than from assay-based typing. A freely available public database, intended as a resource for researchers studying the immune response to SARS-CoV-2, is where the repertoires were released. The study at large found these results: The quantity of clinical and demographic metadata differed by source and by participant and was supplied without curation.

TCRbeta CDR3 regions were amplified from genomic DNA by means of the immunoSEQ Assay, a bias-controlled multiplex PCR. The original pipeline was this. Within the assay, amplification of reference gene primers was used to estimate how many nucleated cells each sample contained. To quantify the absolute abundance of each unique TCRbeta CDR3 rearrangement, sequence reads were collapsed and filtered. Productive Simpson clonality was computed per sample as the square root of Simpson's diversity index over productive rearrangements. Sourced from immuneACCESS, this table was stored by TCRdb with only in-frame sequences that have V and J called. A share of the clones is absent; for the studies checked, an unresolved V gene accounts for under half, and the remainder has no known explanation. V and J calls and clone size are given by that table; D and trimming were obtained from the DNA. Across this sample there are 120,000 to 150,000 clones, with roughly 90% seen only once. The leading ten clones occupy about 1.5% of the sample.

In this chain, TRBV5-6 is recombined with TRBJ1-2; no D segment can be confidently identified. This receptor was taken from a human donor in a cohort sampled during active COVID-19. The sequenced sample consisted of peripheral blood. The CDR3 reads CASSLDINYGYTF. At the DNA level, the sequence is TGTGCCAGCAGCTTGGACATAAACTATGGCTACACCTTC. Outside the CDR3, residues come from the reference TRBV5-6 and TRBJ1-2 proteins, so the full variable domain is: DAGVTQSPTHLIKTRGQQVTLRCSPKSGHDTVSWYQQALGQGPQFIFQYYEEEERQRGNFPDRFSGHQFPNYSSELNVNALLLGDSALYLCASSLDINYGYTFGSGTRLTVV.